There are a few counts of the clone carrying this T cell receptor (beta chain). Its antigen is unidentified. The data originate from a study of blood T cells in healthy people across ages. Primers used in a second PCR of about 7 to 12 cycles were a sample-barcoded 5' primer and a J-beta primer mix. Each cDNA molecule, via a template-switch adaptor with 12 random nucleotides, was tagged. Each of the samples gave a minimum of 2.5 million paired-end reads that contained CDR3. From the 5' RACE reads, TCRdb called clonotypes with MiXCR, one entry per CDR3 protein. The sample shows around 1.5 million distinct CDR3 sequences, roughly 32% of them seen only once. The study isolated at least 6.5 million PBMCs from each sample. Germline loops: CDR1 MDHEN, CDR2 SYDVKM. Trimming removed 5 bases from V and 4 bases from J; junction bases left unmatched: 9. This CDR3 has 17 amino acids. Overall study findings and caveats: Unsorted PBMCs blocked a conclusive comparison of naive and antigen-experienced cells.

The rearrangement uses TRBV28 and TRBJ2-5, with 14 bases fitting TRBD2. Sequencing used blood. This sequence originates from a woman in her 30s in good health. CDR3 bases: TGTGCCAGCAGTCGGGATGGGACTAGCGGGAGAGGAGAGACCCAGTACTTC. Its translation is CASSRDGTSGRGETQYF.